This T cell receptor (beta chain) stems from a study of cytomegalovirus exposure and HLA in healthy donors (dated by TCRdb to 2016 to 2017). With regard to the full study: In an earlier analysis of roughly 590 of the donors, 276 Gb of sequence data and approximately 120 million unique TCR beta sequences from 180 million or so T cells were reported. The later analysis used no new phenotypic data to find candidate immune exposures, relying instead on TCR beta sequences and their occurrence across donors. The study aimed to test whether signatures of past pathogen exposure could be identified by cataloging public T cell receptors. An earlier analysis of 587 of the donors used high-throughput TCR beta sequencing to judge whether each TCR beta V gene segment behaved as functional or pseudogenic. All discovery cohort repertoires had been generated on a single sequencing platform. Along with the approximately 650-subject first cohort, a separate validation cohort of over 90 different subjects was used. A handful of DR-DQ haplotypes were handled as single units for association and clustering because linkage in the cohort was strong. Among the approximately 430 genotyped donors, under 90% belonged to the genetic ancestry cluster associated with self-reported Caucasian donors. An early release that covered approximately 600 HLA-typed donors contained 250 to 350 gigabases of sequencing data and around 85 million unique TCR sequences. The T cell repertoires of 666 subjects were profiled by immunosequencing and related to cytomegalovirus serostatus. High-throughput TCR immunosequencing, statistical association of individual TCRs with disease status, and machine learning were combined to predict cytomegalovirus infection status. Among some 410 genotyped donors of the cohort, an average of approximately 240,000 unique TCR beta nucleotide sequences was sequenced per donor, of which 15% to 20% were non-productive. To study patterns of TCR occurrence, a later analysis re-analyzed previously published TCR beta repertoires from under 750 donors and added high-resolution HLA genotyping. Class I and class II HLA loci were covered by the typing at four-digit resolution. Donor age, sex, ethnicity and CMV serostatus were collected together with the repertoire data. A later genetic analysis took genome-wide SNP genotypes for about 55% of the 666 donors and used that subset as a discovery cohort. Typing coverage varied by locus: 629-630 donors for A, B, C, DRB1 and DQB1; more than 500 for DQA1; approximately 610 for DPA1; more than 450 for DPB1.

Library creation used the immunoSEQ multiplex PCR assay. A mixture of 60 forward primers for TCR Vbeta segments and 13 reverse primers for TCR Jbeta segments was used in the multiplex PCR. A multiplex PCR assay on genomic DNA amplified the CDR3 region of rearranged TCR beta genes. The amplified TCR beta libraries were sequenced on the Illumina HiSeq System as 87-base-pair reads. In the paper's pipeline: A later analysis counted around 72 million unique TCR beta chains across the 640 or so repertoires, and 9.5 million to 11 million of these chains were shared by at least two donors. Raw reads were error-corrected and collapsed into unique sequences with a nearest-neighbor algorithm that merged closely related sequences to remove PCR and sequencing errors. CDR3 sequences were aligned to IMGT reference sequences to assign V, D and J gene segments. For a sequence to be retained, at least a six-nucleotide match to both a V gene segment and a J gene segment was required. A rearrangement was called productive if the CDR3 had no stop codons and remained in frame with V and J, and every other rearrangement was called non-productive. Following IMGT convention, CDR3 was defined as the stretch from the second conserved V-encoded cysteine up to the conserved J-encoded phenylalanine. The earlier analysis of a few hundred of the donors excluded any sequence lacking an unambiguous match to a single V gene segment. In an earlier analysis of 587 of the donors, V segments were called functional above 56.7% productive rearrangements and were called segregating when the between-donor standard deviation exceeded 5%. To diagnose cytomegalovirus status from the catalog of TCR beta chain sequences, a statistical classification framework was built. In a later analysis, TCR nucleotide sequences were compared against IMGT/GENE-DB human TR gene sequences so that V and J genes could be assigned. The TCRdist pipeline was used in a later analysis to assign CDR3 sequences and most-parsimonious VDJ recombination scenarios. In a later analysis, each TCR beta chain was defined by its CDR3 amino acid sequence together with its V-gene family, and reads without a unique V-gene family were excluded. A later analysis removed 592 highly shared, low-generation-probability nucleotide sequences to deal with suspected cross-contamination and a sequencing artifact. In a later analysis, a clonal expansion index for each public chain was calculated from normalized within-repertoire ranks of inferred template counts. In a later analysis, generation probabilities were computed with a VDJ recombination model fitted to out-of-frame rearrangements, and the resulting probabilities were checked against IGoR. A later analysis scored TCR-TCR, TCR-HLA and TCR-CMV co-occurrence with hypergeometric tests, applying a repertoire-size bias correction to TCR pairs. False discovery rates were estimated in a later analysis by permuting HLA or CMV assignments 20 times. In a later analysis, co-occurring TCRs were grouped with DBSCAN, and TCRdist sequence similarity was added when clustering was performed within HLA-allele-positive subsets. Co-occurrence clustering excluded repertoires with fewer than 30,000 or more than 120,000 public chains, plus five with anomalous nucleotide sharing. Drawn from immuneACCESS, this table holds only the in-frame rearrangements with V and J called that TCRdb kept. Clones are partly lost; checked studies trace under half to an unresolved V gene and leave the rest unexplained. That table supplies the V and J calls and clone size; D and trimming were determined from the DNA. The table for this sample lists 89,000 or so clones; around 74% of them were counted only once. The ten most abundant clones make up around 2% of the sample.

A word on this clone: Its antigen target is currently unknown. Base qualities are missing; no much larger clone stands one base away.

The cohort comprised around 700 healthy bone marrow donors. At the time of sampling, every cohort member was nominally healthy, though immune exposures that went unrecorded were likely present. The donor was CMV seronegative and belonged to the group of under 400 seronegative cohort members. A peripheral blood sample was collected from each donor, and TCR beta sequencing was performed on peripheral blood mononuclear cells. The Qiagen DNeasy Blood Extraction Kit was used to extract genomic DNA from the blood cell samples. The germline V gene provides CDR1 SGHRS and CDR2 YFSETQ. The V end gives up 4 bases and the J end 1 base, leaving 2 bases in the junction not matched to a gene. There are 15 amino acids in the CDR3, from cysteine to phenylalanine inclusive. Kept here is only the CDR3 DNA, which spans 45 bases and is read in frame from base 1. General conclusions and limits of the study: According to a later analysis, parvovirus B19, influenza, CMV and Epstein-Barr virus appeared linked to several top co-occurrence clusters. In an earlier analysis of approximately 600 of the donors, most TCR beta V segments were observed in productive rearrangements about 87% or about 30% of the time, broadly matching IMGT annotations. The sequencing pipeline was judged likely to have produced a cluster of highly shared sequence variants as a technical artifact. A later genetic analysis reported fewer N-insertions in productive TCRs among donors in an Asian-associated ancestry cluster than the roughly 720-donor mean. The classifier was reported to diagnose cytomegalovirus status with high specificity and sensitivity in both the original cohort and the validation cohort. Three of the identified cytomegalovirus-associated TCR beta chains were confirmed in vitro to be specific for cytomegalovirus antigens. V-gene and J-gene trimming of TCR beta chains was associated with a missense DCLRE1C variant in a later genetic analysis, and the association was replicated in an independent cohort. A later analysis found that HLA-associated TCR beta chains were more clonally expanded and had lower generation probabilities than equally common non-associated chains. Immune exposure information for the cohort was limited to CMV serostatus. It was suggested by the authors that the approach could potentially be generalized to other disease states and immunological phenotypes. In a later analysis, most CMV-associated TCR beta chains were found to appear HLA-restricted, with HLA associations seemingly driven largely by CMV exposure. Because the 87-base-pair reads could not distinguish some IMGT-functional V segments, including TRBV6-2 and TRBV6-3, those segments were excluded. Assigning TCR associations to individual alleles was difficult when HLA alleles, especially DR and DQ, strongly co-occurred. Specific HLA alleles were associated with roughly 16,000 TCR beta sequences at a false discovery rate of 0.05 in a later analysis. Linkage disequilibrium might explain the correlated functional status among segregating V segments, but an unknown experimental factor could not be excluded. In a later analysis, TCR association rates were found to vary across HLA loci, with the most associated TCRs seen for DRB1 alleles and the fewest for HLA-C alleles. Because HLA typing was unavailable for some donors at each locus, only the typed subset was used in association tests. While some public TCRs were present in many individuals, most TCR sequences turned up only very rarely across donors. The study gave a list of 150 to 200 TCR beta chains associated with cytomegalovirus. A further reported finding was that TCR beta sequences accurately predicted the HLA-A and HLA-B alleles for most subjects in the first cohort. Sequencing depth was assumed to be roughly uniform across donors in the presence/absence analyses, though that assumption may not hold. Because counts were too low, approximately 18 rarely observed V segments, including chromosome 9 orphons, were excluded from the earlier analysis of around 590 of the donors. Only TCR beta chains were sequenced in this cohort, and the absence of alpha or paired-chain data limited detectable features.

Recombination linked TRBV5-1 to TRBJ2-2, with 9 bases matching TRBD1. The clonotype comes from a boy aged 10-17 years in good health and CMV-seronegative. Source material: PBMCs. Read as DNA, the sequence is TGCGCCAGCAGCCAGGGACAGGGGAACACCGGGGAGCTGTTTTTT. Its amino acids are CASSQGQGNTGELFF.